This TCR beta chain emerged from a study of T cell changes during pregnancy in multiple sclerosis. Only in-frame clones appear in the TCRdb table, and some are missing; sequencing was by immunoSEQ multiplex PCR. Among fewer than 40,000 clones listed, approximately 92% were seen once. There are a few counts of this clone. CDR1 is SGDLS and CDR2 is YYNGEE in the germline V gene. The CDR3 is made up of 16 amino acids. J was trimmed by 6 bases and V by 0 bases; bases with no gene match: 8. The chain links TRBV9 to TRBJ2-7; 11 bases agree with TRBD2. The source is a female donor with multiple sclerosis, enrolled in a pregnancy study. The sample in question was CD8+ T cells from peripheral blood mononuclear cells, obtained after pregnancy. The CDR3 sequence: CASSVELAGALGEQYF. DNA of the CDR3: TGTGCCAGCAGCGTAGAACTAGCGGGAGCGCTGGGCGAGCAGTACTTC.